One and the same sample provided the 27 T cell receptor beta chains below, sequenced in a study of cytomegalovirus exposure and HLA in healthy donors. Assay used: immunoSEQ multiplex PCR; TCRdb lists only in-frame clones, some missing. The repertoire includes about 330,000 clones, about nine tenths of them detected once, and approximately 1.1% sits in the top ten. Source material: PBMCs. The receptor source for this set is a woman under 40 in good health and CMV-seropositive.

The chain recombines TRBV5-1 with TRBJ2-7; D remains ambiguous. In germline, CDR1 is SGHRS, CDR2 YFSETQ. The CDR3 spans 14 residues. V was clipped by 1 base and J by 2 bases, with 10 bases between them. CDR3 DNA: TGCGCCAGCAGCTTGCGAGCCATAGCCTACGAGCAGTACTTC. It specifies CASSLRAIAYEQYF. Based on the CDR3 plus reference TRBV5-1 and TRBJ2-7, the full variable domain is KAGVTQTPRYLIKTRGQQVTLSCSPISGHRSVSWYQQTPGQGLQFLFEYFSETQRNKGNFPGRFSGRQFSNSRSEMNVSTLELGDSALYLCASSLRAIAYEQYFGPGTRLTVT.

V is TRBV19 and J is TRBJ2-7, with TRBD2 matching over 8 bases. This CDR3 is built from 16 residues. Looked up from germline, CDR1 is LNHDA and CDR2 is SQIVND (reference sequence). V shed 6 bases and J 4 bases; nucleotides not matched to a gene: 14. CDR3 nucleotide sequence: TGTGCCAGTAGCAACTTACTAGCGGCCCAGCCATACGAGCAGTACTTC. Translation gives CASSNLLAAQPYEQYF.

This clone was observed a handful of times. The rearrangement uses TRBV7-2 and TRBJ1-5; weak D call: TRBD1 (5 bases). The CDR3 extends over 16 amino acids. Germline CDR1 is SGHTA and CDR2 is FQGNSA. The V end lost 1 base, the J end lost 0 bases, and 10 bases lay between the germline ends. The CDR3 region is CASSLGGRYSNQPQHF. For the CDR3, the DNA is TGTGCCAGCAGCTTAGGGGGGAGGTATAGCAATCAGCCCCAGCATTTT.

J is TRBJ2-1 and V is TRBV5-1; 9 nucleotides line up with TRBD2. The CDR3 contains 15 residues. Germline CDR1 reads SGHRS; CDR2 reads YFSETQ. With V trimmed by 4 bases and J by 5 bases, 7 bases remained unmatched. The CDR3 DNA follows: TGCGCCAGCAGCGGGGGGACTAGCAGGAACAATGAGCAGTTCTTC. Protein product: CASSGGTSRNNEQFF.

The V gene is TRBV28, the J gene TRBJ1-1; the match to TRBD1 covers 8 bases. The length of the CDR3 is 14 residues. Trimming at V came to 6 bases and at J to 1 base, leaving 4 bases not matched to a gene. In germline, CDR1 is MDHEN, CDR2 SYDVKM. This CDR3 is CASSSTGENTEAFF. The CDR3 bases are TGTGCCAGCAGCTCGACAGGGGAGAACACTGAAGCTTTCTTT.

V usage is TRBV9 and J usage is TRBJ1-5, with 7 positions matching TRBD1. V dropped 2 bases and J dropped 4; count of bases not matched to a gene: 0. Germline V gene data show CDR1 as SGDLS and CDR2 as YYNGEE. This CDR3 spans 13 amino acids. CDR3 bases: TGTGCCAGCAGCGTGGACAGGAATCAGCCCCAGCATTTT. Its protein product is CASSVDRNQPQHF. Based on the CDR3 plus reference TRBV9 and TRBJ1-5, the full variable domain is DSGVTQTPKHLITATGQRVTLRCSPRSGDLSVYWYQQSLDQGLQFLIQYYNGEERAKGNILERFSAQQFPDLHSELNLSSLELGDSALYFCASSVDRNQPQHFGDGTRLSIL.

The V gene is TRBV7-6, the J gene TRBJ1-1; TRBD1 aligns across 9 bases. Per the germline V gene, CDR1 is SGHVS and CDR2 is FNYEAQ. J lost 9 bases, V lost 6 bases, and 8 bases had no gene match. The CDR3 has 13 amino acids. The CDR3 loop is CASSTDRGMQAFF. CDR3 DNA: TGTGCCAGCAGTACCGACAGGGGGATGCAAGCTTTCTTT.

The chain uses TRBV19 and TRBJ2-3, with a weak D call TRBD2 (6 bases). The CDR3 is 15 residues long. CDR1 LNHDA and CDR2 SQIVND come from the germline V gene (reference sequence). V was trimmed by 7 bases and J by 3 bases, leaving 17 bases between them. The CDR3 DNA reads TGTGCCAGTATCGACATGGCCGGGGGAACAGATACGCAGTATTTT. It yields the protein CASIDMAGGTDTQYF.

V and J are TRBV6-6 and TRBJ1-1; D remains unclear. V lost 6 bases and J 6 bases, leaving 8 bases between the germline ends. This CDR3 region has 11 residues. Germline V gene sequence: CDR1 MNHNY, CDR2 SVGAGI (reference sequence). CDR3: CASSSAAEAFF. In nucleotides, the CDR3 is TGTGCCAGCAGCTCTGCAGCTGAAGCTTTCTTT.

The J gene is TRBJ1-2, the V gene TRBV6-5; 10 positions match TRBD1. Germline V CDR1 and CDR2: MNHEY, SVGAGI. The CDR3 is 16 residues long. Unmatched junction bases numbered 11, after V lost 2 bases and J lost 8 bases. The CDR3 loop is CASSYGTGVSYSGYTF. In nucleotides, the CDR3 is TGTGCCAGCAGTTACGGGACAGGGGTCTCTTATTCCGGCTACACCTTC.

The rearrangement links TRBV5-1 to TRBJ2-2; a possible D gene is TRBD1 (6 bases). The germline V gene encodes CDR1 SGHRS and CDR2 YFSETQ. There are 15 residues in the CDR3. Trimming left V 8 bases short and J 0 bases short, with 14 bases between. The CDR3 spells CASQTGFANTGELFF. CDR3 DNA: TGCGCCAGTCAAACAGGGTTCGCGAACACCGGGGAGCTGTTTTTT.

The chain joins TRBV29-1 to TRBJ2-7; TRBD2 matches 7 bases. This CDR3 has 13 amino acids. Germline CDR1 reads SQVTM; CDR2 reads ANQGSEA. Trimming cost V 2 bases and J 9 bases; bases outside gene matches: 10. The CDR3 region has the DNA TGCAGCGTTGAAAAGCGGGGAGCCAAACGGCAGTACTTC. Residues: CSVEKRGAKRQYF.

The chain uses TRBV27 and TRBJ2-6; possibly TRBD1 for D (6 bases). The germline V gene has CDR1 MNHEY and CDR2 SMNVEV (reference sequence). Between the trimmed V and J ends, which lost 4 bases and 0 bases, there was a span of 16 bases. This CDR3 is built from 18 residues. CDR3 coding DNA: TGTGCCAGCAGTTCAGACAGGCATCACATCTCTGGGGCCAACGTCCTGACTTTC. This codes for CASSSDRHHISGANVLTF.

This clone occurred a few times. The chain uses TRBV30 and TRBJ1-1, with D unclear. Germline CDR1 and CDR2: GTSNPN and SVGIG (reference sequence). This CDR3 is built from 10 residues. The V end was cut by 1 base, the J end by 12 bases, with 9 bases between. This chain's CDR3 is CAWSEGTPFF. As DNA, the CDR3 is TGTGCCTGGAGTGAGGGTACCCCTTTCTTT.

The V call is TRBV29-1, the J call TRBJ1-4; 7 positions agree with TRBD1. Per germline, CDR1 SQVTM and CDR2 ANQGSEA. The CDR3 has 13 residues. The trim removed 4 bases at V and 4 bases at J, leaving 3 bases unmatched. Written as DNA, the CDR3 is TGCAGCGTTGTTGGGGACAGTAATGAAAAACTGTTTTTT. This encodes CSVVGDSNEKLFF.

For the CDR3, the DNA is TGTGCCAGCAGCCAAGGACAGGAACACGAGCAGTACTTC. Translated, it gives CASSQGQEHEQYF. This chain uses TRBV2 with TRBJ2-7, with TRBD1 matching 7 bases. This CDR3 is built from 13 residues. V gave up 6 bases and J gave up 5 bases; unmatched junction bases: 7. Germline CDR1 is SNHLY and CDR2 is FYNNEI.

J is TRBJ2-5 and V is TRBV5-4, with TRBD1 matching over 7 bases. J was trimmed by 5 bases and V by 5 bases; bases with no gene match: 3. Germline values: CDR1 SGHNT, CDR2 YYREEE (reference sequence). The CDR3 is 12 residues long. CDR3 amino acids: CASSKDRETQYF. The CDR3 DNA reads as TGTGCCAGCAGTAAGGACAGGGAGACCCAGTACTTC.

The J gene is TRBJ1-2, the V gene TRBV30; possible D gene TRBD1, 6 bases. Trimming shortened V by 5 bases and J by 8 bases, and 18 bases separated the two germline ends. From germline, CDR1 is GTSNPN and CDR2 SVGIG (reference sequence). The CDR3 contains 13 residues. CDR3 residues: CAWGRGSKWGYTF. CDR3 sequence (DNA): TGTGCCTGGGGGAGGGGGTCAAAGTGGGGCTACACCTTC.

The chain recombines TRBV30 with TRBJ1-5; the D is unclear. CDR3 size: 12 residues. Germline CDR1 is GTSNPN and CDR2 is SVGIG (reference sequence). With 3 bases removed from V and 5 bases from J, the gap between germline ends came to 8 bases. The CDR3 region is CAWSPSDQPQHF. CDR3 DNA sequence: TGTGCCTGGAGCCCATCAGATCAGCCCCAGCATTTT.

V is TRBV7-9 and J is TRBJ2-7, with TRBD1 as a possible D gene (5 bases). This CDR3 is built from 14 residues. Germline V gene data show CDR1 as SEHNR and CDR2 as FQNEAQ (reference sequence). The ends were cut back, 1 base at V and 5 bases at J, with 12 bases in the middle. The CDR3, as DNA: TGTGCCAGCAGCTTAGTTTCCAGGGTCCACGAGCAGTACTTC. Its protein product is CASSLVSRVHEQYF.

The rearrangement joins TRBV9 to TRBJ2-1; D not resolved. The ends were cut back, 4 bases at V and 8 bases at J, with 10 bases in the middle. Germline CDR1 and CDR2: SGDLS and YYNGEE. This CDR3 is 12 amino acids long. The CDR3 DNA sequence: TGTGCCAGCAGCCCCCCGGAGCATGAGCAGTTCTTC. It codes for CASSPPEHEQFF.

The chain employs TRBV19 and TRBJ2-1; no firm D call. V was shortened by 5 bases and J by 6 bases, with 8 bases between the two germline ends. The CDR3 runs 12 residues. Germline V gives CDR1 LNHDA, CDR2 SQIVND (reference sequence). The CDR3 loop reads CASSSGINEQFF. DNA for the CDR3: TGTGCCAGTAGTTCCGGTATCAATGAGCAGTTCTTC.

The chain has TRBV16 and TRBJ1-2, with unresolved D. CDR1 and CDR2 from the germline V gene are KGHSY and FQNENV. Trimming left V 0 bases short and J 3 bases short, with 8 bases between. There are 14 residues in the CDR3. This CDR3 reads CASSQSSRDYGYTF. As DNA, the CDR3 is TGTGCCAGCAGCCAATCGTCACGGGACTATGGCTACACCTTC.

The chain is built from TRBV20-1 and TRBJ1-3; no reliable D call. Between the trimmed V and J ends, which lost 6 bases and 0 bases, there was a span of 3 bases. The CDR3 spans 11 residues. Looked up from germline, CDR1 is DFQATT and CDR2 is SNEGSKA (reference sequence). For the CDR3, the DNA is TGCAGTGCGAACTCTGGAAACACCATATATTTT. It encodes CSANSGNTIYF.

This clone was seen just once. This chain uses TRBV4-3 with TRBJ2-7, with 7 positions matching TRBD1. V shed 0 bases and J 2 bases; nucleotides not matched to a gene: 4. CDR1 and CDR2 (germline): LGHNA, YSLEER. The CDR3 runs 15 residues. The CDR3 is CASSQEWGQTYEQYF. CDR3 bases: TGCGCCAGCAGCCAAGAGTGGGGACAGACCTACGAGCAGTACTTC.

The rearrangement joins TRBV6-7 to TRBJ2-7; possibly TRBD1 for D (5 bases). TRBV6-7 is reported as an ORF; its role is uncertain. Trimming removed 2 bases at V and 1 base at J, with 6 bases between. The CDR3 is made up of 13 amino acids. In nucleotides, the CDR3 is TGTGCCAGCAGTTACGGGGCTTCCTACGAGCAGTACTTC. This translates into CASSYGASYEQYF.

V usage is TRBV29-1 and J usage is TRBJ2-1; TRBD1 might be the D (6 bases). With 6 bases removed from V and 0 bases from J, the gap between germline ends came to 12 bases. The germline V gene encodes CDR1 SQVTM and CDR2 ANQGSEA. This CDR3 region has 14 residues. CDR3 in amino acids: CSVPDRTSYNEQFF. DNA for the CDR3: TGCAGCGTGCCTGACAGGACCTCCTACAATGAGCAGTTCTTC.